This T cell receptor beta chain was profiled in a study of CD8 T cells in Susac syndrome (dated by TCRdb to about 2019). For context, the study as a whole: Among the Susac syndrome patients who were sequenced, clinically active disease was present in over 5 and clinical remission was observed in under ten. Repertoire sequencing was used to test whether CD8+ T cell activation and differentiation in Susac syndrome was antigen driven. Susac syndrome patients were therapy-naive, on corticosteroids (some also receiving IVIg), or on IVIg alone at blood withdrawal. CD8+ T cell repertoire clonality was compared between some 12 healthy donors, around 14 Susac syndrome patients and 15 multiple sclerosis patients. Here is what the overall study found, with its caveats: The number of individuals in the TCR sequencing and HLA analysis was recognized as being relatively small. In the total CD8+ and CD8+ TEMRA repertoires, approximately 17 and five Susac-specific public clones, respectively, were identified. Clonal expansion was seen in Susac syndrome CD8+ repertoires, peaking in CD8+ TEMRA cells and being greater in clinically active patients than in remitting ones.

From its cysteine to its phenylalanine, the CDR3 spans 15 amino acids. Only the CDR3 portion is preserved as DNA: 45 bases, with reading frame beginning at the first base. CDR1 and CDR2 were assigned from the germline V gene as SGHRS and YFSETQ. V loses 3 bases at its end and J loses 3 bases; junction bases beyond the gene matches: 4. For this clonotype: The target of this receptor is not known. No quality values exist for individual bases; no much larger clone is one base distant.

RNA was extracted with the RNeasy kit and about 0.45 to 1 ug was reverse transcribed using random hexamers. TCR beta CDR3 regions were amplified with the immunoSEQ multiplex PCR assay covering 54 Vbeta and 13 Jbeta segments. PCR amplification bias was corrected by using a synthetic template baseline for primer optimization and computational correction. The paper's processing steps were these. Only productive sequences were kept, with reads annotated to V, D and J genes according to IMGT and analyzed in immunoSEQ Analyzer. To calculate clonality, Shannon entropy was normalized by log2 of the number of productive unique sequences and then subtracted from one. Public and private clones were assessed among the 100 most prevalent clones of each patient and control. A clone was defined as Susac-specific if it was absent from the healthy and MS cohorts, from roughly 1,000 published viral clones and from other ImmuneACCESS disease sequences. TCRdb cleaned the public reads at Q25 with fastp, built clones with MiXCR and kept in-frame beta chains. Here each entry gathers all rows of one CDR3 protein and keeps the most common genes and DNA. The V and J calls come from TCRdb's annotation, not from the publication. Within this sample are fewer than 85,000 distinct CDR3 sequences, with roughly 95% of them counted one time only. About 0.52% of the sample comes from the top ten.

Peripheral blood CD8+ and CD4+ T cells from healthy donors, Susac syndrome patients and multiple sclerosis patients were profiled by high-throughput TCR beta sequencing. Recently defined diagnostic criteria for definite or probable disease were met by the Susac syndrome patients. Bulk CD8+ and CD4+ T cells were purified by magnetic negative isolation, while CD8+ TEMRA cells were enriched using FACS. Blood was collected in EDTA tubes and processed within 24 hours, with PBMCs isolated through density gradient centrifugation. PBMCs intended for TCR sequencing were cryopreserved in liquid nitrogen and were subsequently thawed in a 37 degrees C water bath. The sorted or isolated CD4+, CD8+ and CD8+ TEMRA cells reached a purity of at least 90%.

Sequenced: CD8+ T cells from PBMCs. This TCR came from a human donor with Susac syndrome. Recombination linked TRBV5-1 to TRBJ2-7, and TRBD2 aligns with 12 junction nucleotides. The DNA sequence is given as TGCGCCAGCAGCTCTCTAGCGGGGGGGAACTACGAGCAGTACTTC. Its translation reads: CASSSLAGGNYEQYF. The full variable domain, completed from the reference TRBV5-1 and TRBJ2-7 proteins outside the CDR3, reads KAGVTQTPRYLIKTRGQQVTLSCSPISGHRSVSWYQQTPGQGLQFLFEYFSETQRNKGNFPGRFSGRQFSNSRSEMNVSTLELGDSALYLCASSSLAGGNYEQYFGPGTRLTVT.